The T cell receptor beta chain described here comes from a study of T cells after somatic rescue of genetic block. There are 14 residues in the CDR3. CDR1 is SNHLY and CDR2 is FYNNEI in the germline V gene. V lost 6 bases to trimming and J lost 0 bases; unmatched junction nucleotides: 4. Measured with immunoSEQ multiplex PCR; TCRdb has only the in-frame clones, and not every one. Seen here are over 10,000 clones, 65% to 85% observed once, and the top ten hold roughly 19%. J is TRBJ2-7 and V is TRBV2; 8 nucleotides match TRBD1. The specimen sequenced was peripheral blood mononuclear cells (PBMCs). The sequence was obtained from a boy aged 5-17 years. The CDR3 DNA sequence: TGTGCCAGCAGGAGGACAGGGTTCTCCTACGAGCAGTACTTC. The encoded protein is CASRRTGFSYEQYF.